This T cell receptor (beta chain) was profiled in a study of low-dose radiotherapy and immunotherapy resistance in tumors. For the study at large: Patients took aspirin 300 mg by mouth once daily. This continued for four cycles, starting on cycle 1 day 1.

Primers targeting TRAV and TRBV primed first-strand cDNA, covering alpha and beta chains. PCR amplification of the TCRs was performed with Phusion for 20 to 25 PCR cycles, and it relied on a constant-region primer together with a V-primer adapter. TCRdb itself ran the reads through MiXCR, one entry per CDR3 protein. The table has more than 50,000 distinct CDR3 sequences, around 27% seen once; the top ten hold 5.5% to 6.5%. This clonotype was detected many times. V lost 3 bases to trimming and J lost 7 bases, with 12 bases between them. The CDR3 consists of 14 residues. Germline loops: CDR1 LGHDT, CDR2 YNNKEL (reference sequence). Time point reported: before trial treatment.

The input for sequencing was PBMCs, taken before treatment. The sequence was collected from a male donor with prostate cancer. The chain employs TRBV3-1 and TRBJ1-4; TRBD1 might be the D (6 bases). The CDR3 reads CASSQKGGGEKLFF. The CDR3 nucleotides are TGTGCCAGCAGCCAGAAAGGGGGAGGTGAAAAACTGTTTTTT.